Below, 10 T cell receptor beta chains from the same sample are listed, as sequenced in a study of Tregs in tolerant kidney transplant recipients. Assay: immunoSEQ multiplex PCR; the TCRdb copy retains only in-frame clones and omits some. The sample shows roughly 250,000 clones, 80% to 85% of them seen only once. Material: CD4+ T cells from blood. These receptors originate from a human donor in good health.

The chain uses TRBV13 and TRBJ2-2; 14 bases are shared with TRBD2. This CDR3 contains 15 residues. V was pared by 5 bases and J by 8 bases, with 4 bases of the junction left unmatched. Germline lookup yields CDR1 PRHDT and CDR2 FYEKMQ (reference sequence). The CDR3 nucleotides read TGTGCCAGCAGCCGACTAGCGGGGGGGCTAGGGGAGCTGTTTTTT. Protein: CASSRLAGGLGELFF.

This rearrangement joins TRBV1 to TRBJ1-6; the D call of TRBD1 is as the table states it, not checked on the DNA. TRBV1 is a recognized pseudogene. The CDR3 has 16 amino acids. The CDR3 protein is CTSRGEAGSLNSPLHF. The CDR3 bases are TGCACCAGCAGAGGCGAAGCAGGCTCCTTAAATTCACCCCTCCACTTT.

The rearrangement links TRBV4-1 to TRBJ1-4; TRBD1 agrees at 10 bases. V dropped 10 bases and J dropped 5; count of bases not matched to a gene: 16. The germline CDR1 and CDR2 sequences are MGHRA and YSYEKL. The CDR3 spans 17 residues. The DNA of the CDR3 is TGCGCCACCCGAAAATTTACGGCGGGACAGGGGAATGAAAAACTGTTTTTT. Amino acid sequence: CATRKFTAGQGNEKLFF.

Here the CDR3 reads CASSSGQPNTEAFF. CDR3 DNA sequence: TGCGCCAGCAGCTCGGGACAGCCGAACACTGAAGCTTTCTTT. The rearrangement joins TRBV5-1 to TRBJ1-1; 7 nucleotides match TRBD1. Germline lookup yields CDR1 SGHRS and CDR2 YFSETQ. This CDR3 region has 14 residues. With 3 bases clipped from V and 1 base from J, the junction kept 3 bases outside the gene matches.

V and J are TRBV14 and TRBJ2-5, with 11 bases matching TRBD2. The CDR3 consists of 17 residues. The V gene end was trimmed by 4 bases and the J gene end by 1 base; junction bases not matched to a gene: 8. The V gene's germline CDR1 is SGHDN and CDR2 FVKESK. The CDR3 sequence: CASSPTLAGGRQETQYF. In nucleotides, the CDR3 is TGTGCCAGCAGCCCTACCTTAGCGGGGGGGCGCCAAGAGACCCAGTACTTC. The full variable domain, its missing parts supplied by reference TRBV14 and TRBJ2-5, is EAGVTQFPSHSVIEKGQTVTLRCDPISGHDNLYWYRRVMGKEIKFLLHFVKESKQDESGMPNNRFLAERTGGTYSTLKVQPAELEDSGVYFCASSPTLAGGRQETQYFGPGTRLLVL.

This chain joins TRBV14 and TRBJ1-4, with D possibly matching TRBD1 (6 bases). V was shortened by 2 bases and J by 7 bases, with 14 bases between the two germline ends. Germline lookup yields CDR1 SGHDN and CDR2 FVKESK. This CDR3 comprises 15 residues. The CDR3 spells CASSQPTGHTEKLFF. As DNA, the CDR3 is TGTGCCAGCAGCCAACCGACAGGACACACTGAAAAACTGTTTTTT.

The CDR3 loop is CASKPVLRDEQFF. The CDR3 DNA sequence: TGTGCCAGCAAGCCCGTATTAAGGGATGAGCAGTTCTTC. This chain links TRBV2 with TRBJ2-1; D gene ambiguous. V lost 7 bases to trimming and J lost 8 bases, with 15 bases between them. CDR1 is SNHLY, CDR2 FYNNEI, per germline. The CDR3 loop spans 13 amino acids.

The chain couples TRBV15 to TRBJ2-7, with 8 nucleotides matching TRBD1. Trimming at V came to 3 bases and at J to 2 bases, leaving 0 bases not matched to a gene. The length of the CDR3 is 13 residues. Per the germline V gene, CDR1 is LNHNV and CDR2 is YYDKDF (reference sequence). CDR3 nucleotides: TGTGCCACCAGCAGCAGGGGGCCCTACGAGCAGTACTTC. Translation: CATSSRGPYEQYF.

The J gene is TRBJ2-1, the V gene TRBV19, with 7 nucleotides matching TRBD2. Trimming cost V 1 base and J 5 bases; bases outside gene matches: 11. The CDR3 totals 17 residues. The germline gives CDR1 LNHDA, CDR2 SQIVND (reference sequence). The CDR3, as DNA: TGTGCCAGTAGTATAGCATTTTCAGCGGGAATGCACAATGAGCAGTTCTTC. This sequence encodes CASSIAFSAGMHNEQFF.

The V gene is TRBV5-4, the J gene TRBJ2-1; 7 bases align to TRBD2. Per the germline V gene, CDR1 is SGHNT and CDR2 is YYREEE (reference sequence). The CDR3 loop spans 14 amino acids. J gave up 5 bases and V 0 bases, and 2 bases lay outside the gene matches. The CDR3 reads CASSLVLADNEQFF. The CDR3 DNA is TGTGCCAGCAGCTTGGTCCTAGCGGACAATGAGCAGTTCTTC.